This T cell receptor beta chain was observed in a study of Graves' ophthalmopathy and Graves' hyperthyroidism. The sample holds many counts of this clonotype. Its target is not known. Whole-study results and caveats: Thyroid clonotypes that were expanded above 0.001 frequency mostly also appeared in blood.

The V gene's germline CDR1 is DFQATT and CDR2 SNEGSKA (reference sequence). V was clipped by 3 bases and J by 3 bases, with 12 bases between them. The CDR3 consists of 14 residues. CDR3 regions of TCR beta were amplified from RNA transcripts. HTBI-primed first-round RT-PCR preceded second-round multiplex PCR. TCRdb re-derived calls from the multiplex PCR reads in MiXCR, one entry per CDR3 protein. Of 300,000 to 400,000 distinct CDR3 sequences listed, about a sixth were seen once; the top ten hold roughly an eighth. This clonotype was obtained from an adult man with Graves' ophthalmopathy. The sequenced sample was peripheral blood. V and J are TRBV20-1 and TRBJ1-5; unclear D gene. The CDR3 DNA reads as TGCAGTGCTAGGGCTAAGGGCCCCAATCAGCCCCAGCATTTT. Translating it yields CSARAKGPNQPQHF.